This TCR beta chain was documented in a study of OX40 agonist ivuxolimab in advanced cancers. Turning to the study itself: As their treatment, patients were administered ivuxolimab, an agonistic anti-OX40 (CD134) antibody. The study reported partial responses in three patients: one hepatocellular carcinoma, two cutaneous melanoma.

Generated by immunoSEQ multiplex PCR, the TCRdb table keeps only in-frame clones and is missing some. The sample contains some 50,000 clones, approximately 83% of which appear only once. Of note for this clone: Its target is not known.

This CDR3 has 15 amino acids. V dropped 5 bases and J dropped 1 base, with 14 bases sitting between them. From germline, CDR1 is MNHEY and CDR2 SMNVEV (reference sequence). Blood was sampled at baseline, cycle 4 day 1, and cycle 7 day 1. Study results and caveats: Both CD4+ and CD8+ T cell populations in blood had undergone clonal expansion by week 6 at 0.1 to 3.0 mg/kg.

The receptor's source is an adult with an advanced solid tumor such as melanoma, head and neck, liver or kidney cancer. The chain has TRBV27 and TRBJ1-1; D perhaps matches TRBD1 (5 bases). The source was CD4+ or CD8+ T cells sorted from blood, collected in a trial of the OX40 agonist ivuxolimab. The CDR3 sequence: CASSVEGRANTEAFF. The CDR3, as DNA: TGTGCCAGCAGTGTAGAGGGACGGGCGAACACTGAAGCTTTCTTT.